Each of the 31 T cell receptor beta chains below was sequenced from the same sample in a study of low-dose radiotherapy and immunotherapy resistance in tumors (dated 2022 in TCRdb). Data came from an Illumina HiSeq 2500. To make first-strand cDNA, Superscript III was used along with a set of TRAV- and TRBV-specific primers so that both the TCRalpha and TCRbeta chains were covered. TCRs were amplified with Phusion for 15 to 20 PCR cycles using a constant-region primer together with the adapter attached to the V primers. Using fastp trimming at Q25 and MiXCR clonotype assembly, TCRdb reanalyzed the public sequencing data and kept in-frame beta chains. All rows with the same CDR3 protein become a single entry with the most common DNA and genes. Within this sample are tens of thousands of distinct CDR3 sequences, with 26% of them counted one time only. Approximately 7% of the sample is taken by the ten largest.

The sample's time point label, in plain terms: before trial treatment. The sample consisted of PBMCs, taken before treatment. These receptors came from a male donor with rectosigmoid adenocarcinoma.

This clonotype has at least ten counts. This CDR3 is CASSPPVSGRGELFF. DNA for the CDR3: TGTGCCAGCAGTCCTCCTGTTAGCGGGAGAGGGGAGCTGTTTTTT. V gene TRBV28 combines with J gene TRBJ2-2, with 9 bases fitting TRBD2. The CDR3 extends over 15 amino acids. J was trimmed by 8 bases and V by 5 bases; bases with no gene match: 9. The germline CDR1 and CDR2 sequences are MDHEN and SYDVKM.

This clonotype was counted at least ten times. J is TRBJ1-5 and V is TRBV28; no clear D gene. The CDR3 is 15 amino acids. V was trimmed by 2 bases and J by 2 bases, leaving 10 bases between them. Germline CDR1 and CDR2: MDHEN and SYDVKM. In DNA form, the CDR3 reads TGTGCCAGCAGTTTAATGGGGTCCGGCAATCAGCCCCAGCATTTT. Amino acids: CASSLMGSGNQPQHF.

The chain employs TRBV19 and TRBJ2-5; D uncertain. This CDR3 has 13 amino acids. CDR1 and CDR2 (germline): LNHDA, SQIVND (reference sequence). V shed 3 bases and J shed 2 bases, with 7 bases lying between them. Here the CDR3 reads CASSILQQETQYF. The CDR3 DNA sequence: TGTGCCAGTAGTATTCTACAGCAAGAGACCCAGTACTTC.

This clonotype was recorded many times. The chain recombines TRBV6-2 or TRBV6-3 with TRBJ2-3; D is ambiguous. Germline-derived CDR1 and CDR2 are MNHEY and SVGEGT. This CDR3 has 13 residues. V was cut by 4 bases and J by 6 bases, with 11 bases left in between. DNA of the CDR3: TGTGCCAGCAGTTTTAACTACTTTGATACGCAGTATTTT. Protein: CASSFNYFDTQYF.

This clonotype has ten or more counts. V gene TRBV7-8 combines with J gene TRBJ2-2; 7 bases align to TRBD2. This CDR3 spans 14 amino acids. J was trimmed by 4 bases and V by 8 bases; bases with no gene match: 7. Germline V lookup: CDR1 SGHVS, CDR2 FQNEAQ. The CDR3: CASGRELSTGELFF. The CDR3 DNA sequence: TGTGCCAGCGGGCGGGAGCTGAGCACCGGGGAGCTGTTTTTT.

As concerns this clonotype: A much larger clone differs by one base, so this may be a read error. The chain joins TRBV12-5 to TRBJ2-7; perhaps TRBD2 as D (7 bases). Looked up from germline, CDR1 is LGHNT and CDR2 is FRNRAP. This CDR3 contains 15 residues. V lost 3 bases, J lost 3 bases, and 15 bases lay in between. CDR3 bases: TGTGCTAGTGGTTTCCCTCGCGGGGGCGTCTACGAGCAGTACTTC. Protein sequence: CASGFPRGGVYEQYF.

This clonotype was recorded at least ten times. The chain recombines TRBV29-1 with TRBJ1-1; D might be TRBD1 (6 bases). CDR1 SQVTM and CDR2 ANQGSEA come from the germline V gene. V lost 7 bases, J lost 7 bases, and 16 bases lay in between. The length of the CDR3 is 12 residues. The CDR3 nucleotides are TGCAGCGCTTGGGGGGGGCTGAATGAAGCTTTCTTT. This translates into CSAWGGLNEAFF.

This clonotype has ten or more counts. The DNA is omitted, as the CDR3 cannot be located on it reliably, and the CDR3 follows TCRdb's listing. The chain joins TRBV11-3 to TRBJ2-2; the table names TRBD2, a call not compared with the DNA. The CDR3 totals 17 residues, both ends included. CDR1 is SGHNT and CDR2 is YENEEA in the germline V gene. The CDR3 loop reads CASSPGTSGSTGELFFF.

The gene calls are TRBV5-1 and TRBJ2-2; D gene unclear. Trimming took 2 bases from V and 5 from J, leaving 10 bases between them. The CDR3 runs to 14 residues. Germline V lookup: CDR1 SGHRS, CDR2 YFSETQ. The CDR3 sequence: CASSFVRATGELFF. CDR3 nucleotide sequence: TGCGCCAGCAGCTTTGTCCGGGCGACCGGGGAGCTGTTTTTT.

This clonotype was observed many times. V gene TRBV29-1 combines with J gene TRBJ2-7, with TRBD2 identical over 12 bases. This CDR3 contains 14 residues. Germline CDR1 reads SQVTM; CDR2 reads ANQGSEA. The ends lost 4 bases at V and 5 bases at J; junction bases unmatched: 6. CDR3 DNA: TGCAGCGTTGTGGCTAGCGGGAGGGGGAACGAGCAGTACTTC. Translation gives CSVVASGRGNEQYF.

The chain links TRBV11-2 to TRBJ2-1, with TRBD2 as a possible D gene (6 bases). This CDR3 spans 15 amino acids. V shed 5 bases and J shed 0 bases, with 11 bases lying between them. Per germline, CDR1 SGHAT and CDR2 FQNNGV. The CDR3 DNA follows: TGTGCCAGCAGCCCCGGACTATTCTCCTACAATGAGCAGTTCTTC. As protein: CASSPGLFSYNEQFF.

The rearrangement joins TRBV7-2 to TRBJ2-5; 7 bases fit TRBD2. Germline CDR1 SGHTA, CDR2 FQGNSA. The CDR3 contains 17 residues. The J segment lost 4 bases and the V segment lost 1 base, leaving 12 bases of the junction unmatched. CDR3 region: CASSLGDSGPGGETQYF. CDR3 sequence (DNA): TGTGCCAGCAGCTTAGGGGACTCCGGGCCGGGGGGAGAGACCCAGTACTTC.

The chain uses TRBV5-4 and TRBJ2-1; TRBD1 matches at 9 bases. Trimming took 4 bases from V and 0 from J; bases not matched to a gene: 8. CDR1 SGHNT and CDR2 YYREEE come from the germline V gene (reference sequence). This CDR3 region has 17 residues. The CDR3 is CASSPKGQGLSYNEQFF. In nucleotides, the CDR3 is TGTGCCAGCAGCCCCAAGGGACAGGGCCTCTCCTACAATGAGCAGTTCTTC.

This clonotype was seen many times. The chain joins TRBV10-3 to TRBJ2-3; weak D call: TRBD1 (5 bases). Deletions cut 6 bases from V and 0 bases from J, with 10 bases between. The CDR3 has 14 residues. The germline V gene has CDR1 ENHRY and CDR2 SYGVKD. CDR3 DNA: TGTGCCATCAGCACAGGTGCTAGCACAGATACGCAGTATTTT. This encodes CAISTGASTDTQYF.

This clonotype was seen many times. The chain carries TRBV10-3 and TRBJ1-6; perhaps TRBD1 as D (5 bases). Looked up from germline, CDR1 is ENHRY and CDR2 is SYGVKD. The CDR3 extends over 16 amino acids. Trimming took 10 bases from V and 1 from J, leaving 17 bases between them. For the CDR3, the DNA is TGTGCCACCAGGAAAGGGGAGGCTTCCTATAATTCACCCCTCCACTTT. Protein: CATRKGEASYNSPLHF.

This clonotype has a count of ten or more. V gene TRBV7-2 combines with J gene TRBJ2-1, with 10 bases that match TRBD2. This CDR3 contains 19 residues. Unmatched junction bases numbered 13, after V lost 5 bases and J lost 0 bases. In germline, CDR1 is SGHTA, CDR2 FQGNSA. The CDR3: CASSEPLGKRGGSYNEQFF. The CDR3 DNA is TGTGCCAGCAGCGAACCTTTAGGAAAGCGGGGGGGCTCCTACAATGAGCAGTTCTTC.

The table lists this clonotype with many counts. This chain joins TRBV4-2 and TRBJ2-7; D unclear. Germline CDR1 and CDR2: LGHNA and YNFKEQ. V was trimmed by 0 bases and J by 0 bases, leaving 9 bases between them. The CDR3 totals 15 residues. The CDR3 loop reads CASSQDPGRSYEQYF. The CDR3, as DNA: TGTGCCAGCAGCCAAGATCCAGGCCGCTCCTACGAGCAGTACTTC.

For this clonotype: It is likely a read error: a sequence one base away is far more abundant. This rearrangement joins TRBV6-1 to TRBJ1-4; D unclear. This CDR3 has 12 amino acids. CDR1 is MNHNS, CDR2 SASEGT, per germline. The DNA of the CDR3 is TGCGCCAGCAGTTTCCAACTCGAGAAACGGTTTTTT. This codes for CASSFQLEKRFF.

This clonotype was recorded many times. Here the CDR3 DNA reads TGTGCTACCGGCCAGAACTATGGCTACACCTTC. This sequence encodes CATGQNYGYTF. The rearrangement joins TRBV28 to TRBJ1-2; D call uncertain. CDR1 is MDHEN and CDR2 is SYDVKM in the germline V gene. CDR3 size: 11 residues.

This clonotype appeared once. This chain links TRBV27 with TRBJ2-7; 8 nucleotides agree with TRBD1. The CDR3 consists of 14 residues. The V segment lost 6 bases and the J segment 2 bases; nucleotides outside the gene matches: 6. Germline CDR1 MNHEY, CDR2 SMNVEV (reference sequence). The CDR3 region is CASSSGTGPYEQYF. Here the CDR3 DNA reads TGTGCCAGCAGCTCCGGGACAGGTCCCTACGAGCAGTACTTC.

In its sample, this clonotype was seen many times. The J gene is TRBJ2-1, the V gene TRBV2, with unresolved D. Deletions cut 8 bases from V and 9 bases from J, with 11 bases between. The germline CDR1 and CDR2 sequences are SNHLY and FYNNEI. The CDR3 has 11 residues. The DNA for the CDR3 is TGTGCCAGCGGGGATCCCCCTGAGCAGTTCTTC. Translated, it gives CASGDPPEQFF.

There are many counts of this clonotype. This chain joins TRBV6-6 and TRBJ1-5; unclear D gene. Per germline, CDR1 MNHNY and CDR2 SVGAGI (reference sequence). The germline V and J ends were trimmed by 7 bases and 0 bases, with 13 bases remaining between them. The CDR3 covers 15 residues. This chain's CDR3 is CASTVDGTSNQPQHF. In DNA, the CDR3 is TGTGCCAGCACGGTGGACGGAACTAGCAATCAGCCCCAGCATTTT.

On this clonotype itself: This likely came from a read error, as a far larger clone is one base away. V gene TRBV6-2 or TRBV6-3 combines with J gene TRBJ1-6; D call uncertain. V dropped 11 bases and J dropped 7 bases, with 15 bases sitting between them. The CDR3 has 13 residues. Germline assignment: CDR1 MNHEY and CDR2 SVGEGT. The CDR3 DNA reads as TGTGCCGGCAAAGTTGGGTCCAATTCACCCCTCCACTTT. Translation: CAGKVGSNSPLHF.

This clonotype was picked up one time. The chain recombines TRBV30 with TRBJ2-5; possibly TRBD1 for D (5 bases). V dropped 1 base and J dropped 4 bases, with 10 bases sitting between them. CDR3 length: 13 amino acids. Germline CDR1 GTSNPN, CDR2 SVGIG (reference sequence). The CDR3 reads CAWSAGAGETQYF. Written as DNA, the CDR3 is TGTGCCTGGAGTGCTGGGGCCGGAGAGACCCAGTACTTC.

This clonotype was observed once. The chain carries TRBV20-1 and TRBJ2-7, with D possibly being TRBD1 (6 bases). Trimming shortened V by 2 bases and J by 7 bases, and 12 bases separated the two germline ends. This CDR3 has 12 residues. The germline V gene has CDR1 DFQATT and CDR2 SNEGSKA (reference sequence). CDR3 sequence: CSARSGVEEQYF. In DNA form, the CDR3 reads TGCAGTGCTAGATCAGGGGTCGAGGAGCAGTACTTC.

This clonotype was counted at least ten times. This chain links TRBV7-9 with TRBJ1-6; 8 bases fit TRBD1. Germline V gives CDR1 SEHNR, CDR2 FQNEAQ (reference sequence). The J segment lost 10 bases and the V segment lost 11 bases, leaving 10 bases of the junction unmatched. There are 13 residues in the CDR3. The CDR3 coding sequence is TGTGCCGGACGGACAGGGCCTTGGTCACCCCTCCACTTT. It codes for CAGRTGPWSPLHF.

This clonotype was seen many times. The chain links TRBV11-2 to TRBJ2-5; 8 bases agree with TRBD1. Germline V lookup: CDR1 SGHAT, CDR2 FQNNGV. CDR3 size: 16 residues. The J segment lost 2 bases and the V segment lost 5 bases, leaving 10 bases of the junction unmatched. Here the CDR3 DNA reads TGTGCCAGCAGCCGCCGCCGGACAGGGCTACAAGAGACCCAGTACTTC. The encoded protein is CASSRRRTGLQETQYF.

This clonotype was seen repeatedly, ten times or more. The chain joins TRBV6-2 or TRBV6-3 to TRBJ2-3, with D possibly TRBD2 on 6 matching bases. Between the trimmed V and J ends, which lost 8 bases and 1 base, there was a span of 13 bases. The CDR3 totals 14 residues. CDR1 is MNHEY and CDR2 is SVGEGT in the germline V gene. The chain's CDR3 is CASFRGLGTDTQYF. The CDR3 DNA reads TGTGCCAGCTTTCGGGGACTCGGCACAGATACGCAGTATTTT.

This clonotype was counted once. CDR3 sequence (DNA): TGTGCCAGCAGTGAAGCGCCCCAGACAGGGGGCTTTGAAAAACTGTTTTTT. Encoded protein: CASSEAPQTGGFEKLFF. The V and J genes are TRBV6-1 and TRBJ1-4, with 10 bases that match TRBD1. This CDR3 region has 17 residues. The trim removed 0 bases at V and 7 bases at J, leaving 8 bases unmatched. CDR1 is MNHNS, CDR2 SASEGT, per germline.

The sample holds many counts of this clonotype. J is TRBJ2-6 and V is TRBV6-2 or TRBV6-3; TRBD1 aligns across 9 bases. CDR1 MNHEY and CDR2 SVGEGT come from the germline V gene. This CDR3 has 19 residues. V trimming: 5 bases; J trimming: 0 bases; junction bases outside the gene matches: 11. CDR3 residues: CASSEKTGGQSSGANVLTF. CDR3 sequence (DNA): TGTGCCAGCAGTGAAAAAACAGGGGGCCAATCCTCTGGGGCCAACGTCCTGACTTTC.

V is TRBV29-1 and J is TRBJ2-5, with D perhaps matching TRBD1 (5 bases). Germline V gene sequence: CDR1 SQVTM, CDR2 ANQGSEA. Between the trimmed V and J ends, which lost 4 bases and 1 base, there was a span of 10 bases. This CDR3 comprises 13 residues. CDR3 residues: CSVVQASQETQYF. The CDR3 DNA is TGCAGCGTTGTACAGGCGAGCCAAGAGACCCAGTACTTC.